This TCR beta chain was captured by sequencing in a study of CD8+CD57+ T cells in acquired aplastic anemia. It was genomic DNA that served as the template for profiling TCR beta VDJ and CDR3. Each CDR3 protein gets one entry after TCRdb re-called the reads with MiXCR. The table lists about 210,000 distinct CDR3 sequences, around 60% of them singletons. Deletions cut 1 base from V and 1 base from J, with 9 bases between. CDR3 length equals 15 residues. The V gene's germline CDR1 is LNHDA and CDR2 SQIVND (reference sequence). This TCR was recovered from a human donor in good health. Sequencing was performed on sorted CD4+, CD8+, or CD8+CD57+ T cells (not recorded which) from PBMCs. The chain has TRBV19 and TRBJ2-3, with D possibly TRBD1 on 6 matching bases. CDR3 residues: CASSIAPGGTDTQYF. The CDR3 DNA reads TGTGCCAGTAGTATAGCCCCAGGGGGCACAGATACGCAGTATTTT.